Listed here are 10 T cell receptor beta chains from one sample, sequenced in a study of blood T cell repertoires in COVID-19. Sequencing used immunoSEQ multiplex PCR; TCRdb keeps in-frame clones, though not all of them. The sample yields some 430,000 clones, 90% seen once. The sample was PBMCs or T cells enriched from blood (not recorded which). The receptors here all came from a man in his late teens or twenties who had recovered from COVID-19.

The V and J genes are TRBV6-2 or TRBV6-3 and TRBJ1-5; D remains ambiguous. This CDR3 is 15 amino acids long. Trimming took 6 bases from V and 2 from J, leaving 14 bases between them. The germline V gene has CDR1 MNHEY and CDR2 SVGEGT. The CDR3 reads CASSSVRRGNQPQHF. The CDR3 nucleotides are TGTGCCAGCAGCAGTGTCAGGAGGGGCAATCAGCCCCAGCATTTT.

This clone was counted between two and nine times. CDR3 in DNA: TGTGCCAGCAGAGGTCTAGCGGGAGGTACCACCGGGGAGCTGTTTTTT. Its translation: CASRGLAGGTTGELFF. The chain carries TRBV7-9 and TRBJ2-2, with 11 bases that match TRBD2. This CDR3 has 16 amino acids. The germline V gene encodes CDR1 SEHNR and CDR2 FQNEAQ (reference sequence). V lost 6 bases and J lost 4; bases outside the gene matches: 7.

The V call is TRBV30, the J call TRBJ1-5; D might be TRBD1 (5 bases). Germline values: CDR1 GTSNPN, CDR2 SVGIG (reference sequence). This CDR3 region has 14 residues. V dropped 1 base and J dropped 5 bases, with 12 bases sitting between them. The chain's CDR3 is CAWSADSTYQPQHF. The CDR3 region has the DNA TGTGCCTGGAGTGCCGACAGCACCTATCAGCCCCAGCATTTT.

The rearrangement uses TRBV19 and TRBJ2-3; D is possibly TRBD1 (6 bases). CDR1 LNHDA and CDR2 SQIVND come from the germline V gene (reference sequence). This CDR3 has 12 residues. V lost 5 bases and J lost 5, with 8 bases in between. The CDR3 loop reads CASSPTGDTQYF. The CDR3 DNA follows: TGTGCCAGTAGTCCGACAGGAGATACGCAGTATTTT.

This chain links TRBV28 with TRBJ2-1, with no clear D. The CDR3 extends over 12 amino acids. Germline CDR1 and CDR2: MDHEN and SYDVKM. The V end lost 2 bases, the J end lost 5 bases, and 4 bases lay between the germline ends. The CDR3 protein is CASSLGNNEQFF. As DNA, the CDR3 is TGTGCCAGCAGTTTAGGCAACAATGAGCAGTTCTTC.

The chain carries TRBV30 and TRBJ1-5, with a tentative D call TRBD1 (5 bases). Trimming stripped 0 bases from V and 2 bases from J, with 11 bases between. From germline, CDR1 is GTSNPN and CDR2 SVGIG (reference sequence). There are 15 residues in the CDR3. CDR3 sequence reads: CAWSVRREGNQPQHF. CDR3 nucleotide sequence: TGTGCCTGGAGTGTACGCAGGGAGGGCAATCAGCCCCAGCATTTT.

The chain combines TRBV11-2 with TRBJ2-7, with D hard to call. The CDR3 is made up of 13 amino acids. Trimming shortened V by 1 base and J by 3 bases, and 7 bases separated the two germline ends. Per the germline V gene, CDR1 is SGHAT and CDR2 is FQNNGV. CDR3 in amino acids: CASSLGSLYEQYF. In nucleotides, the CDR3 is TGTGCCAGCAGCTTAGGGAGCCTCTACGAGCAGTACTTC.

The V call is TRBV9, the J call TRBJ2-7; D is perhaps TRBD1 (6 bases). V gave up 4 bases and J gave up 2 bases, with 13 bases separating them. Germline-derived CDR1 and CDR2 are SGDLS and YYNGEE. The CDR3 is 14 amino acids. This CDR3 is CASSTPRGTYEQYF. The CDR3 DNA follows: TGTGCCAGCAGCACCCCTAGGGGGACCTACGAGCAGTACTTC. Variable domain in full (rest from reference TRBV9 and TRBJ2-7): DSGVTQTPKHLITATGQRVTLRCSPRSGDLSVYWYQQSLDQGLQFLIQYYNGEERAKGNILERFSAQQFPDLHSELNLSSLELGDSALYFCASSTPRGTYEQYFGPGTRLTVT.

V is TRBV7-9 and J is TRBJ2-5, with TRBD2 as a possible D gene (6 bases). Trimming removed 0 bases at V and 1 base at J, with 12 bases between. The CDR3 extends over 16 amino acids. Germline V CDR1 and CDR2: SEHNR, FQNEAQ (reference sequence). CDR3 in DNA: TGTGCCAGCAGCTTAGCCCGGGGGAGTCTCCAAGAGACCCAGTACTTC. Translation: CASSLARGSLQETQYF.

This chain uses TRBV4-2 with TRBJ2-1; 16 bases line up with TRBD2. V trimming: 0 bases; J trimming: 6 bases; junction bases outside the gene matches: 5. In germline, CDR1 is LGHNA, CDR2 YNFKEQ. The length of the CDR3 is 18 residues. The CDR3 sequence is CASSQEGGTSGRGNEQFF. The CDR3, as DNA: TGTGCCAGCAGCCAAGAAGGGGGGACTAGCGGGAGGGGCAATGAGCAGTTCTTC.